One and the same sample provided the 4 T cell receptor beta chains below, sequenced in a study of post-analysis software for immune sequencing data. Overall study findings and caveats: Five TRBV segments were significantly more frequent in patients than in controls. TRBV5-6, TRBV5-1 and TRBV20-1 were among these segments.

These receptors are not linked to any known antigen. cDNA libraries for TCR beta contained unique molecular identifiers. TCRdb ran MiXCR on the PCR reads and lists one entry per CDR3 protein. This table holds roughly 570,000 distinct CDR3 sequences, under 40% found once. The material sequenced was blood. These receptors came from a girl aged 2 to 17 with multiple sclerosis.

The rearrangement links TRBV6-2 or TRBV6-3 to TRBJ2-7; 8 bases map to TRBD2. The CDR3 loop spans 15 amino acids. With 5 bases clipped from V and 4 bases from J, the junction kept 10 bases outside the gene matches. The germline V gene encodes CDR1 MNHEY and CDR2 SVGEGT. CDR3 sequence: CASSQRRTSSYEQYF. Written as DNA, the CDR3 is TGTGCCAGCAGTCAACGCCGGACTAGCTCTTACGAGCAGTACTTC.

CDR3 bases: TGTGCTAGTGGTTTTGGTTCAGGGAAGAGCTCCTACAATGAGCAGTTCTTC. This codes for CASGFGSGKSSYNEQFF. The V call is TRBV12-5, the J call TRBJ2-1, with TRBD1 as a possible D gene (5 bases). The CDR3 consists of 17 residues. V was cut by 3 bases and J by 0 bases, with 15 bases left in between. Germline assignment: CDR1 LGHNT and CDR2 FRNRAP.

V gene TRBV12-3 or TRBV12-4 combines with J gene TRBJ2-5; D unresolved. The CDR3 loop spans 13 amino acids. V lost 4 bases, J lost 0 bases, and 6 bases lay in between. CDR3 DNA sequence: TGTGCCAGCAGTTCGGAACACCAAGAGACCCAGTACTTC. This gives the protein CASSSEHQETQYF.

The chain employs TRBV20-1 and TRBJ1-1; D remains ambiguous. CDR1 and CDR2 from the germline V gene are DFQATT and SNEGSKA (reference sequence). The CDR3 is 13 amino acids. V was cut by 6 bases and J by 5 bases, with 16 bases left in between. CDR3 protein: CSARNSRGTEAFF. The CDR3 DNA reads TGCAGTGCCCGCAATTCACGGGGAACTGAAGCTTTCTTT.